This T cell receptor beta chain was captured in a study of regulatory T cells in long-lasting Graves disease. The wider study: Patients newly diagnosed with Graves' had been on antithyroid drugs for under 3 months.

The V gene end was trimmed by 0 bases and the J gene end by 9 bases; junction bases not matched to a gene: 3. The CDR3 is 14 amino acids. Germline-derived CDR1 and CDR2 are SGHRS and YFSETQ. Arm-PCR of CDR3 regions and iRepertoire HTBI primers were used to build TCR beta libraries. TCRdb recomputed calls from the multiplex PCR reads with MiXCR, one row per CDR3 protein. This table has about 220,000 distinct CDR3 sequences, around 20% appearing once. Time point meaning: newly diagnosed GD, antithyroid drugs for less than 3 months. PBMC RNA served as the TCR library source. Another study also made use of these data, one on T cells in Graves' hyperthyroidism and ophthalmopathy. That work adds: The TCR CDR3 was amplified in a first-round RT-PCR using the HTBI primer set. The majority of expanded thyroid clonotypes above 0.001 also appeared in blood.

The sequencing here drew on peripheral blood mononuclear cells (PBMCs), taken at new diagnosis, from a patient treated with antithyroid drugs. The gene calls are TRBV5-1 and TRBJ2-1, with TRBD2 identical over 10 bases. This TCR was sampled from a young woman with Graves disease. The CDR3 DNA follows: TGCGCCAGCAGCTTGGCTAGCGGGAGTAGTGAGCAGTTCTTC. Translated, it gives CASSLASGSSEQFF.